This record concerns one T cell receptor (beta chain) sequence. The target antigen is unknown. These data originate in a study of T cell responses to AZD1222 COVID-19 vaccine. Regarding the study as a whole: After two AZD1222 doses, spike-specific TCR breadth and depth rose versus day 0. In all cases, repertoires were sampled only after the peak T cell response. Most donors were white British and more were female, and clonal diversity was possibly underestimated.

The CDR3 contains 16 residues. Looked up from germline, CDR1 is SGHDN and CDR2 is FVKESK. V lost 2 bases, J lost 4 bases, and 7 bases stayed unmatched. Sequencing used immunoSEQ multiplex PCR; TCRdb keeps in-frame clones, though not all of them. The profile covers about 60,000 clones, with 85% to 90% appearing a single time and under 25% taken by the ten largest. This chain joins TRBV14 and TRBJ2-7, with 11 nucleotides matching TRBD1. This receptor was obtained from an adult in good health. The sequencing used peripheral blood, collected on day 0 of MenACWY control vaccination. The CDR3 spells CASSQTGTGGEYEQYF. CDR3 coding DNA: TGTGCCAGCAGCCAAACCGGGACAGGGGGGGAATACGAGCAGTACTTC.